These 28 T cell receptor beta chains share one sample of origin, sequenced in a study of T cell responses to AZD1222 COVID-19 vaccine. Clones were read by immunoSEQ multiplex PCR, and TCRdb kept only the in-frame ones, dropping some. The data hold about 79,000 clones, with 80% observed a single time. The source material was peripheral blood, sampled on day 0 of AZD1222 vaccination. These TCRs come from an adult in good health.

The rearrangement joins TRBV7-2 to TRBJ2-2; D might be TRBD2 (6 bases). The V and J ends lost 5 bases and 7 bases respectively, with 17 bases between them. CDR3 length: 15 amino acids. CDR1 is SGHTA and CDR2 is FQGNSA in the germline V gene. CDR3 sequence: CASSTGTSGLGELFF. The CDR3 DNA reads TGTGCCAGCAGCACCGGGACTTCCGGCCTCGGGGAGCTGTTTTTT.

This clone was seen a few times. V is TRBV7-9 and J is TRBJ2-7, with 7 bases aligning to TRBD1. The CDR3 spans 16 residues. Looked up from germline, CDR1 is SEHNR and CDR2 is FQNEAQ (reference sequence). The V and J ends lost 5 bases and 0 bases, in that order; junction bases with no gene match: 10. The CDR3 DNA reads as TGTGCCAGCAGCCAAGGGAAAGGGGGCATCTCCTACGAGCAGTACTTC. This sequence encodes CASSQGKGGISYEQYF.

This chain links TRBV5-4 with TRBJ1-2, with D unresolved. The CDR3 covers 13 residues. CDR1 and CDR2 from the germline V gene are SGHNT and YYREEE (reference sequence). V was clipped by 4 bases and J by 4 bases, with 11 bases between them. This CDR3 is CASSPAGSYGYTF. In DNA form, the CDR3 reads TGTGCCAGCAGCCCGGCGGGCAGCTATGGCTACACCTTC.

This clone was seen a handful of times. The V gene is TRBV10-3, the J gene TRBJ1-1, with 9 positions matching TRBD1. The CDR3 extends over 13 amino acids. Germline loops: CDR1 ENHRY, CDR2 SYGVKD. Trimming at V came to 6 bases and at J to 6 bases, leaving 5 bases not matched to a gene. In DNA, the CDR3 is TGTGCCATCAGGGACAGGGGTTATTCTGAAGCTTTCTTT. It translates to CAIRDRGYSEAFF.

The chain couples TRBV30 to TRBJ1-1, with 8 bases identical to TRBD1. V lost 3 bases and J lost 3; bases outside the gene matches: 3. This CDR3 region has 13 residues. Germline CDR1 reads GTSNPN; CDR2 reads SVGIG (reference sequence). The CDR3 DNA follows: TGTGCCTGGAGGGGACAGGTTCACACTGAAGCTTTCTTT. As protein: CAWRGQVHTEAFF.

The chain employs TRBV5-6 and TRBJ1-2; TRBD1 aligns across 12 bases. Germline CDR1 SGHDT, CDR2 YYEEEE. The CDR3 is 17 amino acids. V lost 7 bases and J lost 0; bases outside the gene matches: 10. CDR3: CASDRDRGLKANYGYTF. The CDR3 region has the DNA TGTGCCAGCGACCGGGACAGGGGGCTGAAAGCTAACTATGGCTACACCTTC.

V is TRBV18 and J is TRBJ1-1, with D perhaps TRBD1 (6 bases). Germline V gives CDR1 KGHSH, CDR2 LQKENI. The CDR3 loop spans 16 amino acids. V lost 3 bases and J 0 bases, leaving 14 bases between the germline ends. The CDR3 protein is CASSPKEGVMNTEAFF. DNA for the CDR3: TGTGCCAGCTCACCGAAGGAGGGGGTCATGAACACTGAAGCTTTCTTT.

The CDR3 DNA reads TGTGCCAGCAGCCCCGACACCTTCTATGGCTACACCTTC. Protein: CASSPDTFYGYTF. The V call is TRBV7-2, the J call TRBJ1-2; D is ambiguous. Germline CDR1 is SGHTA and CDR2 is FQGNSA. V was trimmed by 5 bases and J by 4 bases, leaving 11 bases between them. The CDR3 covers 13 residues. Using reference TRBV7-2 and TRBJ1-2 for the parts outside the CDR3, the full variable domain is GAGVSQSPSNKVTEKGKDVELRCDPISGHTALYWYRQSLGQGLEFLIYFQGNSAPDKSGLPSDRFSAERTGGSVSTLTIQRTQQEDSAVYLCASSPDTFYGYTFGSGTRLTVV.

This chain uses TRBV3-1 (or the pseudogene TRBV3-2) with TRBJ2-3; D is unresolved. The germline gives CDR1 LGHDT, CDR2 YNNKEL (reference sequence). The CDR3 totals 12 residues. V was trimmed by 1 base and J by 7 bases, leaving 6 bases between them. CDR3 sequence reads: CASSQGVNTQYF. CDR3 DNA sequence: TGTGCCAGCAGCCAAGGCGTTAATACGCAGTATTTT.

The sample holds one count of this clone. This chain links TRBV7-2 with TRBJ1-6; perhaps TRBD1 as D (5 bases). This CDR3 is 14 amino acids long. CDR1 is SGHTA and CDR2 is FQGNSA in the germline V gene. The ends were cut back, 5 bases at V and 10 bases at J, with 15 bases in the middle. CDR3: CASSPGSGDSPLHF. The CDR3 DNA follows: TGTGCCAGCAGCCCAGGGAGTGGTGACTCACCCCTCCACTTT.

J is TRBJ2-4 and V is TRBV27; D is undetermined. V lost 5 bases and J lost 1, with 18 bases in between. Germline CDR1 reads MNHEY; CDR2 reads SMNVEV (reference sequence). The CDR3 extends over 17 amino acids. The CDR3 sequence is CASSPSSQSVAKNIQYF. In DNA form, the CDR3 reads TGTGCCAGCAGTCCCTCCTCCCAGTCGGTGGCCAAAAACATTCAGTACTTC.

This rearrangement joins TRBV12-3 or TRBV12-4 to TRBJ2-7, with D uncertain. This CDR3 region has 12 residues. Trimming stripped 6 bases from V and 0 bases from J, with 6 bases between. The CDR3 DNA follows: TGTGCCAGCAGCCGTCTCTCCTACGAGCAGTACTTC. Encoded protein: CASSRLSYEQYF.

Only a few counts were recorded for this clone. The chain employs TRBV7-9 and TRBJ2-7; D may be TRBD1 or TRBD2 (5 bases each). The germline V gene encodes CDR1 SEHNR and CDR2 FQNEAQ (reference sequence). V was cut by 1 base and J by 5 bases, with 15 bases left in between. CDR3 size: 15 residues. CDR3 nucleotide sequence: TGTGCCAGCAGCTTAGGAGGGACCTCCGCCGACGAGCAGTACTTC. It translates to CASSLGGTSADEQYF. The whole variable domain, remainder taken from reference TRBV7-9 and TRBJ2-7, is DTGVSQNPRHKITKRGQNVTFRCDPISEHNRLYWYRQTLGQGPEFLTYFQNEAQLEKSRLLSDRFSAERPKGSFSTLEIQRTEQGDSAMYLCASSLGGTSADEQYFGPGTRLTVT.

The count of this clone is one. This sequence joins TRBV6-5 and TRBJ2-3; D unclear. The CDR3 covers 15 residues. Trimming removed 2 bases from V and 0 bases from J, with 9 bases in between. Germline V lookup: CDR1 MNHEY, CDR2 SVGAGI. CDR3 sequence: CASSYGHYSTDTQYF. In DNA, the CDR3 is TGTGCCAGCAGTTACGGCCACTATAGCACAGATACGCAGTATTTT.

The chain couples TRBV6-5 to TRBJ1-6, with 10 bases fitting TRBD1. J lost 9 bases, V lost 3 bases, and 2 bases had no gene match. The CDR3 is made up of 14 amino acids. Germline V gene sequence: CDR1 MNHEY, CDR2 SVGAGI. CDR3 region: CASSYRTGGSPLHF. The DNA of the CDR3 is TGTGCCAGCAGTTATCGGACAGGGGGTTCACCCCTCCACTTT.

The V gene is TRBV7-9, the J gene TRBJ1-1, with D hard to call. Germline values: CDR1 SEHNR, CDR2 FQNEAQ (reference sequence). CDR3 length: 14 residues. The V end was cut by 1 base, the J end by 0 bases, with 6 bases between. The CDR3 reads CASSLDYVNTEAFF. The CDR3 nucleotides read TGTGCCAGCAGCTTAGACTACGTGAACACTGAAGCTTTCTTT.

The chain uses TRBV10-2 and TRBJ2-2; 15 bases match TRBD2. V was clipped by 8 bases and J by 6 bases; unmatched bases: 10. The germline V gene encodes CDR1 WSHSY and CDR2 SAAADI. The CDR3 totals 17 residues. CDR3 in DNA: TGCGCCAGCCTTACGGGACTAGCGGGGGGAAGGTCCGGGGAGCTGTTTTTT. It is translated as CASLTGLAGGRSGELFF.

The chain couples TRBV20-1 to TRBJ1-5; D is unclear. CDR3 size: 12 residues. The germline CDR1 and CDR2 sequences are DFQATT and SNEGSKA (reference sequence). V was clipped by 3 bases and J by 5 bases, with 8 bases between them. DNA for the CDR3: TGCAGTGCTAGTTCAGGTGATCAGCCCCAGCATTTT. It codes for CSASSGDQPQHF.

This clone appeared once. The V and J genes are TRBV11-3 and TRBJ2-1; possibly TRBD2 for D (6 bases). The V end was cut by 1 base, the J end by 6 bases, with 13 bases between. This CDR3 comprises 15 residues. CDR1 is SGHNT and CDR2 is YENEEA in the germline V gene. This CDR3 is CASSLGGTRGNEQFF. DNA for the CDR3: TGTGCCAGCAGCTTAGGCGGGACGAGAGGCAATGAGCAGTTCTTC.

This CDR3 reads CASSLLGRVVYF. The CDR3 nucleotides are TGTGCCAGCAGTTTATTGGGCCGAGTAGTCTATTTT. The rearrangement links TRBV27 to TRBJ2-3; D remains ambiguous. Germline CDR1 reads MNHEY; CDR2 reads SMNVEV (reference sequence). V lost 1 base and J 15 bases, leaving 14 bases between the germline ends. This CDR3 contains 12 residues.

CDR3 bases: TGTGCCTGGAGTGTAACGAGGGAACAGGGAGGATGGGGAGACACTGAAGCTTTCTTT. Its protein product is CAWSVTREQGGWGDTEAFF. This rearrangement joins TRBV30 to TRBJ1-1, with D possibly TRBD1 on 6 matching bases. The CDR3 contains 19 residues. The germline gives CDR1 GTSNPN, CDR2 SVGIG (reference sequence). Trimming took 0 bases from V and 3 from J, leaving 26 bases between them.

This chain joins TRBV3-1 (or the pseudogene TRBV3-2) and TRBJ2-2; D is possibly TRBD1 (6 bases). CDR3 length equals 15 residues. V lost 8 bases to trimming and J lost 6 bases, with 19 bases between them. Germline-derived CDR1 and CDR2 are LGHDT and YNNKEL (reference sequence). The CDR3 sequence: CASGSHRVSAGELFF. The CDR3 bases are TGTGCCAGCGGTTCCCACAGGGTCTCCGCCGGGGAGCTGTTTTTT.

This CDR3 reads CASSYSGGRIETQYF. CDR3 in DNA: TGTGCCAGCAGTTACTCTGGCGGGAGGATTGAGACCCAGTACTTC. V and J are TRBV6-5 and TRBJ2-5; 8 nucleotides align to TRBD2. In germline, CDR1 is MNHEY, CDR2 SVGAGI. With 0 bases clipped from V and 5 bases from J, the junction kept 5 bases outside the gene matches. The CDR3 contains 15 residues.

This rearrangement joins TRBV2 to TRBJ1-5; 7 nucleotides align to TRBD1. Trimming at V came to 6 bases and at J to 6 bases, leaving 8 bases not matched to a gene. Germline CDR1 reads SNHLY; CDR2 reads FYNNEI. The CDR3 totals 14 residues. CDR3 DNA sequence: TGTGCCAGCAGCTACTTACAGGGGCTTCAGCCCCAGCATTTT. It translates to CASSYLQGLQPQHF.

This sequence joins TRBV5-1 and TRBJ1-1; D unclear. CDR3 length: 15 residues. The V gene's germline CDR1 is SGHRS and CDR2 YFSETQ. Trimming took off 0 bases at V and 5 bases at J, with 14 bases between the two ends. The CDR3 region has the DNA TGCGCCAGCAGCTTGGGAACTGCAAGTGGGACTGAAGCTTTCTTT. Amino acids: CASSLGTASGTEAFF.

The rearrangement links TRBV6-5 to TRBJ2-7; no firm D call. Germline lookup yields CDR1 MNHEY and CDR2 SVGAGI. This CDR3 region has 14 residues. V shed 0 bases and J shed 2 bases, with 8 bases lying between them. Written as DNA, the CDR3 is TGTGCCAGCAGTTACTCTGGGGTCACCTACGAGCAGTACTTC. Its translation: CASSYSGVTYEQYF.

The rearrangement joins TRBV4-1 to TRBJ2-5; 12 bases match TRBD2. CDR3 size: 16 residues. CDR1 is MGHRA and CDR2 is YSYEKL in the germline V gene. The ends lost 4 bases at V and 5 bases at J; junction bases unmatched: 8. The chain's CDR3 is CASSRRLAGEGETQYF. Written as DNA, the CDR3 is TGCGCCAGCAGCCGTCGACTAGCGGGGGAGGGGGAGACCCAGTACTTC.

The V and J genes are TRBV6-5 and TRBJ1-5; TRBD1 is a possible D gene (6 bases). The CDR3 loop spans 12 amino acids. Germline V gene data show CDR1 as MNHEY and CDR2 as SVGAGI. V gave up 8 bases and J gave up 4 bases, with 9 bases separating them. CDR3 protein: CASHTGNQPQHF. The CDR3 DNA sequence: TGTGCCAGCCACACAGGGAATCAGCCCCAGCATTTT.